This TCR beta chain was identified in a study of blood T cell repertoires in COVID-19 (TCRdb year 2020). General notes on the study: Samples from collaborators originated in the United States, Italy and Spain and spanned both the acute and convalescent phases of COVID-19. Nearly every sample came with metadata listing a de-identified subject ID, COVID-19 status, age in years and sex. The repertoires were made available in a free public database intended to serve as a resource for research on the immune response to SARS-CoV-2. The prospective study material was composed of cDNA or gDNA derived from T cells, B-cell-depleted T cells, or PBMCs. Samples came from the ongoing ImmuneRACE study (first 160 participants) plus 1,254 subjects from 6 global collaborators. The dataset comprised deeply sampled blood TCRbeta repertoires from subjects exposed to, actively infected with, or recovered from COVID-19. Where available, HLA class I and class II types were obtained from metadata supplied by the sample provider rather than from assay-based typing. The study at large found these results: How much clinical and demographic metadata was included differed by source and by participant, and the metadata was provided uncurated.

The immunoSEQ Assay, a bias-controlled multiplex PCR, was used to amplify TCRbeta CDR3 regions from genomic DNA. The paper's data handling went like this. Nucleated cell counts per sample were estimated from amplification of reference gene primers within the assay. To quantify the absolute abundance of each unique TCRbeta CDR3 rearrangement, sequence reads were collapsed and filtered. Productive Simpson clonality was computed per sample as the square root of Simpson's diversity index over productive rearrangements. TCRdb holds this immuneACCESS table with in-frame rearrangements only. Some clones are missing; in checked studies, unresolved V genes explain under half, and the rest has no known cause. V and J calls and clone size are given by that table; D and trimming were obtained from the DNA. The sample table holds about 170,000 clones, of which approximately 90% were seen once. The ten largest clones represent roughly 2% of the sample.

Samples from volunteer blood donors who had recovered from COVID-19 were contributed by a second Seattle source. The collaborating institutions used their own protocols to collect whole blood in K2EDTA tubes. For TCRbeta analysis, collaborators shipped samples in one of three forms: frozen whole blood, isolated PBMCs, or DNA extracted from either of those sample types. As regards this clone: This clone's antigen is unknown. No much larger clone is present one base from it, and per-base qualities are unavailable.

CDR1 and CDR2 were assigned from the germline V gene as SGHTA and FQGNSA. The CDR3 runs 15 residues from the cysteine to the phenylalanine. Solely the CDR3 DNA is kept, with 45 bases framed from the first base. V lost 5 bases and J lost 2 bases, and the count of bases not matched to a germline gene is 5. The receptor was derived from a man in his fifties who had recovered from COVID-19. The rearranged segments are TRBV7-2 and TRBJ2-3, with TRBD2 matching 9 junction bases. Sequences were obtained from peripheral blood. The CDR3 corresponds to CASSQAGGNTDTQYF. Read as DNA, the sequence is TGTGCCAGCAGCCAAGCGGGGGGCAACACAGATACGCAGTATTTT.